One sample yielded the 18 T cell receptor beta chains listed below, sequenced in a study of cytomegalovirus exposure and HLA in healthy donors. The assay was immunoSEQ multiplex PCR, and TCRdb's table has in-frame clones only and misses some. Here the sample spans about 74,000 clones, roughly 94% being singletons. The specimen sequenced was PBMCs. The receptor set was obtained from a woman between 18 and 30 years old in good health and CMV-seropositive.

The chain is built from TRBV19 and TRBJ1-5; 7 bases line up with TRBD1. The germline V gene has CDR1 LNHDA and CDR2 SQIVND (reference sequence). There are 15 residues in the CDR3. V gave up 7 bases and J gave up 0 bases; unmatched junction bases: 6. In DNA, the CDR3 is TGTGCCAGTACCAGGGGACAGAATAGCAATCAGCCCCAGCATTTT. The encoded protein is CASTRGQNSNQPQHF.

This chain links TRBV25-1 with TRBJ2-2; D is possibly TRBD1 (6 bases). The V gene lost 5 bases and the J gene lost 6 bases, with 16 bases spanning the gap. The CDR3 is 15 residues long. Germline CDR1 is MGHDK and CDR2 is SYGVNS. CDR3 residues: CASSQPGEMAGELFF. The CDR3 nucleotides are TGTGCCAGCAGTCAACCAGGGGAGATGGCCGGGGAGCTGTTTTTT.

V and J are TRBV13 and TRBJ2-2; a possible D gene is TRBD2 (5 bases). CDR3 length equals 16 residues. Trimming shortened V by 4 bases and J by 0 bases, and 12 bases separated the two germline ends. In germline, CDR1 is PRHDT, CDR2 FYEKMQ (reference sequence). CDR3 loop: CASSSEGLANTGELFF. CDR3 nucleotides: TGTGCCAGCAGCTCTGAGGGTCTAGCGAACACCGGGGAGCTGTTTTTT.

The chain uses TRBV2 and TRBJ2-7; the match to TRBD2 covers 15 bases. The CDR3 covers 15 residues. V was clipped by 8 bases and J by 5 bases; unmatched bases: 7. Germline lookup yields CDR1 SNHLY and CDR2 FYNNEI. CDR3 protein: CASHGLAGGFNEQYF. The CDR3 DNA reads TGTGCCAGCCACGGACTAGCGGGAGGGTTCAACGAGCAGTACTTC.

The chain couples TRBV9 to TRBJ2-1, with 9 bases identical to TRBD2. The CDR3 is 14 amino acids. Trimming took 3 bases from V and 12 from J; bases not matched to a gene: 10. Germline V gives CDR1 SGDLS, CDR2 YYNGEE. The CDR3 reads CASSDSGRTAGQFF. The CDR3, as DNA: TGTGCCAGCAGCGACAGCGGGAGGACAGCCGGGCAGTTCTTC.

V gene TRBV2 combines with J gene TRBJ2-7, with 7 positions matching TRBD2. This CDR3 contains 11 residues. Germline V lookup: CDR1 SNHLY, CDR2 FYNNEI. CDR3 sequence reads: CAGGETYEQYF. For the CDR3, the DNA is TGTGCGGGGGGGGAGACCTACGAGCAGTACTTC.

The chain's CDR3 is CSVEGLTSGGGDEQFF. The CDR3 DNA is TGCAGCGTTGAAGGTTTGACTAGCGGGGGGGGAGATGAGCAGTTCTTC. The chain uses TRBV29-1 and TRBJ2-1, with 14 bases aligning to TRBD2. The V gene's germline CDR1 is SQVTM and CDR2 ANQGSEA. Trimming removed 1 base from V and 8 bases from J; junction bases left unmatched: 7. CDR3 size: 16 residues.

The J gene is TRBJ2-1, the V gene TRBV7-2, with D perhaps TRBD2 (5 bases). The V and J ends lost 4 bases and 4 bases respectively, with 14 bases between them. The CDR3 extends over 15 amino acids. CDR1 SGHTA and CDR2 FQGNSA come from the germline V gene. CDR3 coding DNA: TGTGCCAGCAGCTCAAACGCCGGGAAGTACAATGAGCAGTTCTTC. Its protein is CASSSNAGKYNEQFF.

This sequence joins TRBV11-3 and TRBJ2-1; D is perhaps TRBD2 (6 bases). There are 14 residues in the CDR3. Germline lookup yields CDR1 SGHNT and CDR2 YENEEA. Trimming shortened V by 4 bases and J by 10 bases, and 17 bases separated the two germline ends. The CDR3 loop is CASSSRDSLREQFF. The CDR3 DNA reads TGTGCCAGCAGCTCGAGGGACTCCTTAAGGGAGCAGTTCTTC.

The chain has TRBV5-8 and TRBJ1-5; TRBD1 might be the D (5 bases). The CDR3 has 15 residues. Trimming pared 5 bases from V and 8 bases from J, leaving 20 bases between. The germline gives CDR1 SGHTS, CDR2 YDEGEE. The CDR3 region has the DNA TGTGCCAGCAGAAACCGGGCCCTCGGGGGGGAGCCCCAGCATTTT. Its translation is CASRNRALGGEPQHF.

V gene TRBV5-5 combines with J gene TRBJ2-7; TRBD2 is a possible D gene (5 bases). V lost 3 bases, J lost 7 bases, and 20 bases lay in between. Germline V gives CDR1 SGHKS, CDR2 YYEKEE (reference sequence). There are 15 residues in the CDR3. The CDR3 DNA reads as TGTGCCAGCAGCTCGGGATTCCGGAACTCTAGAGAGCAGTACTTC. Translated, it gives CASSSGFRNSREQYF.

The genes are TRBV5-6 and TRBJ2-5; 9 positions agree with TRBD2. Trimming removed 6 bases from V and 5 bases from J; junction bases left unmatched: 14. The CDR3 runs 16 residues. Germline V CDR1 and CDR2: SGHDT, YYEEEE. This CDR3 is CASILTLAGAGETQYF. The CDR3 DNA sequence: TGTGCCAGCATCCTAACTTTAGCGGGAGCGGGCGAGACCCAGTACTTC.

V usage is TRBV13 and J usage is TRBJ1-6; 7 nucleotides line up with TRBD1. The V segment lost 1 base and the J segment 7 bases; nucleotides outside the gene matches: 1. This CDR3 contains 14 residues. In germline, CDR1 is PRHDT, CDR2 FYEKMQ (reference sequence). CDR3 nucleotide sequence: TGTGCCAGCAGCTTAGACAGGGGAAATTCACCCCTCCACTTT. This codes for CASSLDRGNSPLHF.

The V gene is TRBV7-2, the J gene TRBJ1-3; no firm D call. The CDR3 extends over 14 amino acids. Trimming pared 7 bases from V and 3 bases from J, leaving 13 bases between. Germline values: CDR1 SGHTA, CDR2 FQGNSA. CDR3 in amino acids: CASNTGRFGNTIYF. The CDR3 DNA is TGTGCCAGCAACACGGGGAGGTTTGGAAACACCATATATTTT.

The CDR3 protein is CASSLGPPSGATEAFF. The CDR3, as DNA: TGTGCCAGCAGCTTAGGGCCACCCTCAGGGGCCACTGAAGCTTTCTTT. The chain employs TRBV7-2 and TRBJ1-1, with D perhaps matching TRBD1 (6 bases). Per the germline V gene, CDR1 is SGHTA and CDR2 is FQGNSA. The CDR3 spans 16 residues. V was shortened by 1 base and J by 4 bases, with 16 bases between the two germline ends.

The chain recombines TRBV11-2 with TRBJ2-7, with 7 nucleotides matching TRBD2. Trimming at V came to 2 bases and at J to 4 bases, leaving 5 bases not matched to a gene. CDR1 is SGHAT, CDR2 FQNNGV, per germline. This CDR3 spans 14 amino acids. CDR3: CASSLSGTLYEQYF. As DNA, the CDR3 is TGTGCCAGCAGCTTAAGCGGGACTTTATACGAGCAGTACTTC. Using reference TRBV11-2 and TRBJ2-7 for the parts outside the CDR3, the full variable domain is EAGVAQSPRYKIIEKRQSVAFWCNPISGHATLYWYQQILGQGPKLLIQFQNNGVVDDSQLPKDRFSAERLKGVDSTLKIQPAKLEDSAVYLCASSLSGTLYEQYFGPGTRLTVT.

The CDR3 DNA follows: TGTGCCAGGGTAGTAGCGGGGGGGGCTGTGGATACGCAGTATTTT. It encodes CARVVAGGAVDTQYF. The chain recombines TRBV10-3 with TRBJ2-3, with 11 bases that match TRBD2. CDR1 is ENHRY, CDR2 SYGVKD, per germline. The CDR3 extends over 15 amino acids. Losses at the gene ends were 10 bases for V and 6 bases for J; bases not matched to a gene: 12.

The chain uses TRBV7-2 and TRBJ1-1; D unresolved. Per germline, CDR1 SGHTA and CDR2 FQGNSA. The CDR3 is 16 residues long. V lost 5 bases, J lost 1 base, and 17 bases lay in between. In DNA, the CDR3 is TGTGCCAGCAGCCGAGGACGGCTAGGAGGGAACACTGAAGCTTTCTTT. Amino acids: CASSRGRLGGNTEAFF.